The sequence of this TCR beta chain was determined in a study of beta chain features in type 1 diabetes. Study-level results: Within patients, naive, central memory and Treg TCRB repertoires seemed more similar than within healthy donors. Highly expressing activated T cells could be over-counted with a cDNA template. Whether HLA type affects TCRB rearrangement stayed undetermined in the present work.

All of the isolated RNA was reverse transcribed, so expressed TCRB transcripts were sequenced. Data came from immunoSEQ multiplex PCR; TCRdb stores just in-frame clones and leaves some out. The sample lists 20,000 to 30,000 clones; over 60% were seen once. The CDR3 sequence is 14 residues long. The J segment lost 6 bases and the V segment lost 3 bases, leaving 5 bases of the junction unmatched. Germline-derived CDR1 and CDR2 are SGHVS and FQNEAQ. This clone was observed a handful of times. No antigen is known for it. This chain joins TRBV7-8 and TRBJ1-1, with 9 bases that match TRBD1. This clonotype originated in a woman in her 40s in good health. Sequencing was done on a sample of Tregs from blood. The CDR3 loop is CASSLGQGVSEAFF. The CDR3 DNA follows: TGTGCCAGCAGCTTGGGACAGGGAGTATCTGAAGCTTTCTTT.